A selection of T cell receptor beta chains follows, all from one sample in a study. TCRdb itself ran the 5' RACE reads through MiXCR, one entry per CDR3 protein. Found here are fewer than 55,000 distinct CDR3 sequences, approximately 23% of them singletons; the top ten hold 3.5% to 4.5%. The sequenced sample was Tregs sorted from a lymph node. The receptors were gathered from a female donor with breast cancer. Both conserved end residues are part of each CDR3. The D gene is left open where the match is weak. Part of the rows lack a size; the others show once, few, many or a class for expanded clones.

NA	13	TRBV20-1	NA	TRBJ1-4	TGCAGTGCTGCGCAGGGAGGGGATGAAAAACTGTTTTTT	CSAAQGGDEKLFF
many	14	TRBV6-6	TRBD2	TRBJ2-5	TGTGCCAGCAGGGACCTAGCGGGGCAAGAGACCCAGTACTTC	CASRDLAGQETQYF
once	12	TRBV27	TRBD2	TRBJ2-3	TGTGCCAGCAGTTTCCGGGGGGAAGCGCAGTATTTT	CASSFRGEAQYF
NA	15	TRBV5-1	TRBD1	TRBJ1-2	TGCGCCAGCAGCTCACAGGGGACTCCTAACTATGGCTACACCTTC	CASSSQGTPNYGYTF
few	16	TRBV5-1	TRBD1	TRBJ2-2	TGCGCCAGCAGCTTGACGGACAGGGGGCGAACCGGGGAGCTGTTTTTT	CASSLTDRGRTGELFF
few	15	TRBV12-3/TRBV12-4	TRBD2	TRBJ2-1	TGTGCCAGCACCCCTAGCGGGGGGGCCGGGAATGGGCAGTTCTTC	CASTPSGGAGNGQFF
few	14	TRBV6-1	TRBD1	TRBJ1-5	TGTGCCAGCAGTGTGACAGGGGAAAATCAGCCCCAGCATTTT	CASSVTGENQPQHF
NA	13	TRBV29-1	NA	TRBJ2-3	TGCAGCTCCGACGGGATGGGGACAGATACGCAGTATTTT	CSSDGMGTDTQYF
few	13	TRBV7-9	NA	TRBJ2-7	TGTGCCAGCAGCTCCGCTAAGGGGAGCGAGCAGTACTTC	CASSSAKGSEQYF
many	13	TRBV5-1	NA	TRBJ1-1	TGCGCCAGCAGATGGGACATGAACACTGAAGCTTTCTTT	CASRWDMNTEAFF
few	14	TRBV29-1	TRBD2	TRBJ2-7	TGCAGCGTCATCGGGGCGGGAGGGGCACACGAGCAGTACTTC	CSVIGAGGAHEQYF
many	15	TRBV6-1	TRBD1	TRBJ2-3	TGTGCCAGCATCCGGACAGGGGGCAAGCTGGATACGCAGTATTTT	CASIRTGGKLDTQYF
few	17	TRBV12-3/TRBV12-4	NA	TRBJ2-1	TGTGCCAGCAGTCCGATACAGGGTGCGGGGTTTTACAATGAGCAGTTCTTC	CASSPIQGAGFYNEQFF
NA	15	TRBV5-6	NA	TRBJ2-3	TGTGCCAGCAGCTTTCGGCAGACCTTCACAGATACGCAGTATTTT	CASSFRQTFTDTQYF
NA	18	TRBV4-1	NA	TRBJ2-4	TGCGCCAGCAGCCAAGGCCAAGCGGGCGCGCTAGCCAAAAACATTCAGTACTTC	CASSQGQAGALAKNIQYF
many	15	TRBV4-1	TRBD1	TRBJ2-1	TGCGCCAGCAGCCCAGGGGGAAGCTCCTACAATGAGCAGTTCTTC	CASSPGGSSYNEQFF
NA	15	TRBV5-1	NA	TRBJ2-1	TGCGCCAGCAGCTTACAGGGAGGCGCCTACAATGAGCAGTTCTTC	CASSLQGGAYNEQFF
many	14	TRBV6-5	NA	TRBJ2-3	TGTGCCAGCAGCCTCCGGGTCCAGCTTGGTACGCAGTATTTT	CASSLRVQLGTQYF
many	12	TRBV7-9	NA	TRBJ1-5	TGTGCCAGCAGCTCGGACTATCAGCCCCAGCATTTT	CASSSDYQPQHF
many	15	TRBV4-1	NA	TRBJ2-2	TGCGCCAGCAGCCAAGGCGGGGCAGGCACCGGGGAGCTGTTTTTT	CASSQGGAGTGELFF
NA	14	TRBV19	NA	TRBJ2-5	TGTGCCAGTAGTGACGCGCCGGGACAAGAGACCCAGTACTTC	CASSDAPGQETQYF
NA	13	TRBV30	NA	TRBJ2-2	TGTGCCTGGAGGGCCTCGAACACCGGGGAGCTGCTTTTT	CAWRASNTGELLF
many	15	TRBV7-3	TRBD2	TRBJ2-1	TGTGCCAGCAGCATCCCCGGGACTAGCGGTGAGGAGCAGTTCTTC	CASSIPGTSGEEQFF
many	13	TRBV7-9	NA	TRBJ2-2	TGTGCCATCTCCGGGAAGAACACCGGGGAGCTGTTTTTT	CAISGKNTGELFF
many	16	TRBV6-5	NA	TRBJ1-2	TGTGCCAGCAGTTACTCCCCGGGACGGACTAACTATGGCTACACCTTC	CASSYSPGRTNYGYTF
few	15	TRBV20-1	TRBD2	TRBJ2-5	TGCAGTGCTGGTCGCGGACTAGCTGGGATTGAGACCCAGTACTTC	CSAGRGLAGIETQYF
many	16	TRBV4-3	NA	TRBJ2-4	TGCGCCAGCAGCCAAGACAGAGGGGTCGGACGAAACATTCAGTACTTC	CASSQDRGVGRNIQYF
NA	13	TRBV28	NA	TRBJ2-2	TGTGCCAGCAGTCCCCAGGTACCCGGGGAGCTGTTTTTT	CASSPQVPGELFF
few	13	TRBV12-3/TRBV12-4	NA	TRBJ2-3	TGTGCCAGCACCCCGCGGGGCACTGATACGCAGTATTTT	CASTPRGTDTQYF
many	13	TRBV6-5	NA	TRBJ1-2	TGTGCCAGCAGTTATGGGGGGGGCTATGGCTACACCTTC	CASSYGGGYGYTF
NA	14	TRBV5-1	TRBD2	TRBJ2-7	TGCGCCAGCAGCTTGGGTAGCGGGGGCTACGAGCAGTACTTC	CASSLGSGGYEQYF
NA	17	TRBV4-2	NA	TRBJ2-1	TGTGCCAGCAGCCAAGATCTTTCGGGACACCCCTACAATGAGCAGTTCTTC	CASSQDLSGHPYNEQFF
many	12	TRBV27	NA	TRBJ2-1	TGTGCCAGCAGTTCGCTACACAATGAGCAGTTCTTC	CASSSLHNEQFF
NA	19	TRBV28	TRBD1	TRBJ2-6	TGTGCCAGCAGTTCCGAGACAGGGGTCCCCCTCTCTGGGGCCAACGTCCTGACTTTC	CASSSETGVPLSGANVLTF
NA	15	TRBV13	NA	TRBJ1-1	TGTGCCAGCGCGGAAGCGAACCGGGCGAACACTGAAGCTTTCTTT	CASAEANRANTEAFF
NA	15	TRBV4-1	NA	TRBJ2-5	TGCGCCAGCAGCCAAGCCAGCCGGGCGTGGGAGACCCAGTACTTC	CASSQASRAWETQYF
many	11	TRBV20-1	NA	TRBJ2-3	TGCAGTGCCATTATGACGGATACGCAGTATTTT	CSAIMTDTQYF
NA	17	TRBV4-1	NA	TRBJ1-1	TGCGCCAGCAGCCCCCTCAGGACGAGAAATAGGTGGTCTGAAGCTTTCTTT	CASSPLRTRNRWSEAFF
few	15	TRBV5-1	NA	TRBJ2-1	TGCGCCAGCAGCTTGGCTCAGGGGCTCTACAATGAGCAGTTCTTC	CASSLAQGLYNEQFF
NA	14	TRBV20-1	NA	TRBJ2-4	TGCAGTGCTCCCCCCCTGGCGGCGGGGAACATTCAGTACTTC	CSAPPLAAGNIQYF
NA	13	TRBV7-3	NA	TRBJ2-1	TGTGCCAGCAGCTCCCCCGCTACCAATGAGCAGTTCTTC	CASSSPATNEQFF
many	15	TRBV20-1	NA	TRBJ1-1	TGCAGTGCTAGAGATCAAGGCAGAAGAACAACTGAAGCTTTCTTT	CSARDQGRRTTEAFF
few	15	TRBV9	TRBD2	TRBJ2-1	TGTGCCAGCAGCGGACCGGGACTAGGGTACCATGAGCAGTTCTTC	CASSGPGLGYHEQFF
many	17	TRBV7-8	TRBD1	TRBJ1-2	TGTGCCAGCAGCCGCTATGGGACAGAGTTTTCCAACTATGGCTACACCTTC	CASSRYGTEFSNYGYTF
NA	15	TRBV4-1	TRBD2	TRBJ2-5	TGCGTCAGCAGCCTCAGGACTAGCGGGAGGGCGACCCAGTACTTC	CVSSLRTSGRATQYF
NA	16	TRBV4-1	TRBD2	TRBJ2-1	TGCGCCAGCAGCCAAGACATAGCGGGAGTTTACAATGAGCAGTTCTTC	CASSQDIAGVYNEQFF
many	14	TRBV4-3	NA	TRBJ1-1	TGCGCCAGCAGCCAAGAGCGAACGAACACTGAAGCTTTCTTT	CASSQERTNTEAFF